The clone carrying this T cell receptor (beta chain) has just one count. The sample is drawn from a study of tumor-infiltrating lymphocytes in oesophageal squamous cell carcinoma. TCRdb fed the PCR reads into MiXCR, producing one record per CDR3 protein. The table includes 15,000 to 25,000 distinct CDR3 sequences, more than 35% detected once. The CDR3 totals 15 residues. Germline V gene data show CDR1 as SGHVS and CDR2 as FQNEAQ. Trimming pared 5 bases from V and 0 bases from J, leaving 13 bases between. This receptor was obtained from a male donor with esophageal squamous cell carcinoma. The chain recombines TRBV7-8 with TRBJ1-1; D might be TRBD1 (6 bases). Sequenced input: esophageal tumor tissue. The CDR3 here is CASSLRTELNTEAFF. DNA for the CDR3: TGTGCCAGCAGCCTACGGACAGAATTGAACACTGAAGCTTTCTTT.